These T cell receptor beta chains were read from a single sample in a study of blood T cell repertoires in COVID-19. The repertoire was sequenced with immunoSEQ multiplex PCR; TCRdb's copy has only in-frame clones and lacks some. The repertoire holds just over 45,000 clones, with about 87% as singletons. The sequencing input was peripheral blood. The receptors derive from a human donor in a cohort sampled during active COVID-19. Each CDR3 is given without its conserved first and last residue. Clone size is stated in some rows and not others, as once, few, many or a class when expanded.

V: TRBV5-4
size: NA
CDR3: ASSLGGRQGFYEQY

V: TRBV5-4
size: NA
CDR3: ASNPFRGGPKLYNEQF

V: TRBV2
size: NA
CDR3: ASSEAYEQF

V: TRBV6-2/TRBV6-3
size: NA
CDR3: ASSTGTGPSSGANVLT

V: TRBV6-5
size: NA
CDR3: ASTSGRTSTDTQY

V: TRBV5-4
size: NA
CDR3: ASSKQGWETQY

V: TRBV4-1
size: NA
CDR3: ASSQDFPVYGYT

V: TRBV2
size: NA
CDR3: ASSSRDSDWDGYT

V: TRBV5-1
size: NA
CDR3: ASSLEAGPDSPLH

V: TRBV28
size: NA
CDR3: ASSLIVSEAF

V: TRBV7-8
size: NA
CDR3: ASSSPGQRSTDTQY

V: TRBV2
size: NA
CDR3: ASSWGFDEQF

V: TRBV5-4
size: NA
CDR3: ASSGRGTSGWKTQY

V: TRBV6-1
size: NA
CDR3: ASSETGTYSYNEQF

V: TRBV19
size: few
CDR3: ASSNYRDQPQH

V: TRBV19
size: once
CDR3: ASSIFGGTGELF

V: TRBV11-3
size: NA
CDR3: ASSLLAGDQETQY

V: TRBV7-2
size: NA
CDR3: ASSLVRGTGELF

V: TRBV28
size: few
CDR3: ASRDTENYGYT

V: TRBV24-1
size: once
CDR3: ATSDGTMNTEAF

V: TRBV3-1/TRBV3-2
size: once
CDR3: ASTRAGEIETQY

V: TRBV15
size: NA
CDR3: AAYDSGSFVHRRCEQY

V: TRBV2
size: NA
CDR3: ASTISPRGDYEQY

V: TRBV18
size: NA
CDR3: ASSPPGGKYEQY

V: TRBV25-1
size: few
CDR3: ASSLLYTQY

V: TRBV29-1
size: NA
CDR3: SVGKREGFNEQF

V: TRBV18
size: once
CDR3: ASSPGTNQETQY

V: TRBV15
size: NA
CDR3: ATSRDPRSNQPQH

V: TRBV27
size: NA
CDR3: ASSFRVQAGSPLH

V: TRBV15
size: NA
CDR3: ATSRDSRRGNEQY

V: TRBV18
size: few
CDR3: ASSPPYSSLSVEQY

V: TRBV29-1
size: NA
CDR3: SVERGANEQF

V: TRBV5-1
size: NA
CDR3: ASSSTGTSSYEQY

V: TRBV18
size: NA
CDR3: ASSPAVSLAGASNEQF

V: TRBV7-9
size: NA
CDR3: ATPGQGYGDTQY

V: TRBV5-4
size: NA
CDR3: ASSLVTGGIYEQY

V: TRBV7-9
size: NA
CDR3: ASSLVFILAGGMEETQY

V: TRBV7-1
size: NA
CDR3: ASSSEAGTGVFGRGIHSTDTQY

V: TRBV15
size: few
CDR3: ATTPDRGLAGHRGNEQF

V: TRBV4-1
size: NA
CDR3: ASSQGQGWWNQPQH

V: TRBV7-8
size: NA
CDR3: ASSPDRGGRVSTDTQY

V: TRBV28
size: NA
CDR3: ASSSTDRSSYEQY

V: TRBV24-1
size: NA
CDR3: ATSDTGLAESTDTQY

V: TRBV10-3
size: NA
CDR3: AISEGVSGANVLT

V: TRBV7-8
size: NA
CDR3: ASSTYRGSYNEQF

V: TRBV28
size: few
CDR3: ASYNSGRGNQPQH

V: TRBV5-6
size: NA
CDR3: ASSQQSGTYMNTEAF

V: TRBV19
size: NA
CDR3: ASRGGELF

V: TRBV5-1
size: NA
CDR3: ASSSDGTSGSYEQY

V: TRBV10-3
size: once
CDR3: AISESTSGRQSGETQY

V: TRBV5-1
size: NA
CDR3: ASSTKKYGTSVTGELF

V: TRBV29-1
size: NA
CDR3: SVRDREGAF

V: TRBV2
size: NA
CDR3: ASSVDRGTYNEQF